The entry below describes one T cell receptor beta chain. Its antigen specificity is not known. The input lacks base qualities; no much larger clone sits a single base away. Libraries were made using the immunoSEQ multiplex PCR assay. The multiplex PCR relied on a mix of 60 forward primers for TCR Vbeta segments and 13 reverse primers for TCR Jbeta segments. A multiplex PCR assay on genomic DNA amplified the CDR3 region of rearranged TCR beta genes. The amplified TCR beta libraries were sequenced on the Illumina HiSeq System as 87-base-pair reads. From the authors' description of their analysis: A later analysis tallied around 87 million unique TCR beta chains across the 550 to 850 repertoires, and approximately 9.9 million of those chains were shared by two or more donors. Raw reads were error-corrected and collapsed into unique sequences with a nearest-neighbor algorithm that merged closely related sequences to remove PCR and sequencing errors. V, D and J gene segments were assigned by aligning CDR3 sequences to IMGT reference sequences. For a sequence to be retained, at least a six-nucleotide match to both a V gene segment and a J gene segment was required. Rearrangements were called productive when the CDR3 lacked stop codons and stayed in frame with V and J; all others were non-productive. Following IMGT convention, CDR3 was defined as the stretch from the second conserved V-encoded cysteine up to the conserved J-encoded phenylalanine. Sequences without an unambiguous match to a single V gene segment were excluded from the earlier analysis of about 600 of the donors. An earlier analysis of approximately 590 of the donors called V segments functional above 56.7% productive rearrangements and segregating when the between-donor standard deviation exceeded 5%. A statistical classification framework was built for diagnosing cytomegalovirus status from the catalog of TCR beta chain sequences. A later analysis assigned V and J genes by comparing TCR nucleotide sequences with IMGT/GENE-DB human TR gene sequences. A later analysis assigned CDR3 sequences and most-parsimonious VDJ recombination scenarios with the TCRdist pipeline. In a later analysis, every TCR beta chain was defined by the combination of its CDR3 amino acid sequence and its V-gene family, and reads without a unique V-gene family were dropped. To address suspected cross-contamination and a sequencing artifact, a later analysis removed a few hundred highly shared, low-generation-probability nucleotide sequences. In a later analysis, a clonal expansion index for each public chain was calculated from normalized within-repertoire ranks of inferred template counts. Generation probabilities in a later analysis came from a VDJ recombination model fitted to out-of-frame rearrangements, and those results were checked against IGoR. In a later analysis, TCR-TCR, TCR-HLA and TCR-CMV co-occurrence was scored with hypergeometric tests, and a repertoire-size bias correction was applied to TCR pairs. In a later analysis, false discovery rates were estimated by permuting HLA or CMV assignments 20 times. A later analysis grouped co-occurring TCRs with DBSCAN, adding TCRdist sequence similarity when clustering within HLA-allele-positive subsets. Repertoires with fewer than 30,000 or more than 120,000 public chains were left out of co-occurrence clustering, as were a handful of repertoires with anomalous nucleotide sharing. Imported from immuneACCESS, the table was reduced by TCRdb to in-frame sequences with V and J called. These copies leave out some clones; in studies compared against another copy, an unresolved V gene accounts for under half, and the cause of the remainder is not known. Clone size and the V and J calls come from that table; the DNA yielded D and trimming. The sample profile shows around 140,000 clones; about 10% of them were found once. The top ten clonotypes cover roughly 6.4% of the sample.

This specimen belongs to a study of cytomegalovirus exposure and HLA in healthy donors (dated by TCRdb to 2016 to 2017). Turning to the overall study: According to an earlier analysis of a few hundred of the donors, roughly 180 million T cells yielded 117 million unique TCR beta sequences and about 300 Gb of sequence data. About 280 gigabases of sequencing data and roughly 80 million unique TCR sequences made up an early release that covered several hundred HLA-typed donors. The genetic ancestry cluster associated with self-reported Caucasian donors included 80% to 90% of the roughly 410 genotyped donors. The study aimed to test whether signatures of past pathogen exposure could be identified by cataloging public T cell receptors. The T cell repertoires of some 670 subjects were profiled by immunosequencing and related to cytomegalovirus serostatus. In addition to the first cohort of several hundred subjects, a separate validation cohort of 120 different subjects was used. To predict cytomegalovirus infection status, the study brought together high-throughput TCR immunosequencing, statistical association of individual TCRs with disease status, and machine learning. A later analysis re-examined previously published TCR beta repertoires from roughly 720 donors and added high-resolution HLA genotyping to investigate patterns of TCR occurrence. Rather than using new phenotypic data, the later analysis identified candidate immune exposures from TCR beta sequences and from how often those sequences occurred across donors. An earlier analysis of 500 to 750 of the donors applied high-throughput TCR beta sequencing to assess whether each TCR beta V gene segment acted as functional or pseudogenic. Alongside the repertoire data, information on donor age, sex, ethnicity and CMV serostatus was compiled. A later genetic analysis took genome-wide SNP genotypes for about 65% of the 666 donors and used that subset as a discovery cohort. All discovery cohort repertoires had been generated on a single sequencing platform. HLA typing covered class I and class II loci at four-digit resolution. Typing coverage differed by locus: A, B, C, DRB1 and DQB1 were typed in about 620-640 donors, DQA1 in 500 to 550, DPA1 in 600 to 610, and DPB1 in just under 490. Roughly five DR-DQ haplotypes were handled as single units for association and clustering because linkage in the cohort was strong. Across some 400 genotyped donors of the cohort, an average of roughly 200,000 unique TCR beta nucleotide sequences per donor were sequenced, and roughly 20% of those sequences were non-productive.

The cohort comprised some 700 healthy bone marrow donors. Cohort members were all nominally healthy when sampled, although unrecorded immune exposures were likely present. The donor tested CMV seropositive, placing the donor among the 289 seropositive members of the cohort. Each donor provided a peripheral blood sample, and peripheral blood mononuclear cells were used for TCR beta sequencing. Genomic DNA extraction from the blood cell samples was performed with the Qiagen DNeasy Blood Extraction Kit. Broader findings and caveats from the paper: A later analysis associated 17,000 or so TCR beta sequences with specific HLA alleles at a false discovery rate of 0.05. A further reported finding was that TCR beta sequences accurately predicted the HLA-A and HLA-B alleles for most subjects in the first cohort. When HLA alleles, especially DR and DQ, strongly co-occurred, attributing TCR associations to individual alleles was difficult. HLA typing was unavailable for some donors at each locus, so association tests used only the typed subset. The classifier was reported to diagnose cytomegalovirus status with high specificity and sensitivity in both the original and validation cohorts. Linkage disequilibrium might explain the correlated functional status among segregating V segments, but an unknown experimental factor could not be excluded. In vitro tests confirmed that a few of the cytomegalovirus-associated TCR beta chains recognize cytomegalovirus antigens. Because counts were too low, approximately 15 rarely observed V segments, including chromosome 9 orphons, were excluded from the earlier analysis of several hundred of the donors. Most TCR sequences were seen in very few donors, while some public TCRs were found in many individuals. In a later analysis, most CMV-associated TCR beta chains were found to appear HLA-restricted, with HLA associations seemingly driven largely by CMV exposure. A group of highly shared sequence variants was considered likely to be a technical artifact of the sequencing pipeline. In a later analysis, TCR association rates were found to vary across HLA loci, with the most associated TCRs seen for DRB1 alleles and the fewest for HLA-C alleles. An association between a missense DCLRE1C variant and V-gene and J-gene trimming of TCR beta chains was found in a later genetic analysis and replicated in an independent cohort. A later analysis found that HLA-associated TCR beta chains were more clonally expanded and had lower generation probabilities than equally common non-associated chains. The study gave a list of under 200 TCR beta chains associated with cytomegalovirus. For the cohort, immune exposure information was limited to CMV serostatus. Only TCR beta chains were sequenced in this cohort, and the absence of alpha or paired-chain data limited detectable features. In a later analysis, several top co-occurrence clusters were reported to appear linked to parvovirus B19, influenza, CMV and Epstein-Barr virus. Broadly in line with IMGT annotations, most TCR beta V segments showed up in productive rearrangements about 87% or about 30% of the time in an earlier analysis of several hundred of the donors. According to the authors, the approach could potentially be generalized to other disease states and immunological phenotypes. In a later genetic analysis, fewer N-insertions in productive TCRs were reported among donors in an Asian-associated ancestry cluster than the 666-donor mean. Sequencing depth was assumed to be roughly uniform across donors in the presence/absence analyses, though that assumption may not hold.

Source material: PBMCs. This TCR was sampled from a woman in her 40s in good health and CMV-seropositive.

Here the CDR3 is given as CSVIGGSYEQYF. The DNA sequence is TGCAGCGTTATCGGGGGCTCCTACGAGCAGTACTTC. This chain is built from TRBV29-1 and TRBJ2-7; TRBD2 is possibly the D segment (6 matching bases). The CDR3 sequence holds 12 residues, the cysteine and phenylalanine included. CDR3 DNA is the only sequence kept; it has 36 bases, read in frame from the first base. The germline ends are 8 bases apart after V is trimmed by 5 bases and J by 0 bases. CDR1 and CDR2 are drawn from the germline V gene: SQVTM, ANQGSEA.